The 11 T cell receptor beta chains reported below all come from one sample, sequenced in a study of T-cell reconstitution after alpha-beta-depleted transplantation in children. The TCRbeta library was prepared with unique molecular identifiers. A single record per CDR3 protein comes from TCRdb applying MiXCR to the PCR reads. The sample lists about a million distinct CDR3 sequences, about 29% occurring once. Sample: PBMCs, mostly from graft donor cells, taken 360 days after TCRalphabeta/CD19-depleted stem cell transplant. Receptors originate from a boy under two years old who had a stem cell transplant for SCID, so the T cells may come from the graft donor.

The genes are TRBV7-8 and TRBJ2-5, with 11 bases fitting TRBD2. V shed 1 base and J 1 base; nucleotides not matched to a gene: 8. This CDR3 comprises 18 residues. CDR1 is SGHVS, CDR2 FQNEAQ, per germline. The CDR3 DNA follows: TGTGCCAGCAGCTTAGGGCTTCGACTAGCGGGATTCCAAGAGACCCAGTACTTC. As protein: CASSLGLRLAGFQETQYF.

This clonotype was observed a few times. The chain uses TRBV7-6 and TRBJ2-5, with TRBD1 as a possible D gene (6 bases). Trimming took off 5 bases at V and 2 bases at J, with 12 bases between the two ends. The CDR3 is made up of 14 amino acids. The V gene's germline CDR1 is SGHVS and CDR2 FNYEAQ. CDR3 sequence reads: CASSRRTVQETQYF. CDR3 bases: TGTGCCAGCAGCCGACGGACAGTTCAAGAGACCCAGTACTTC.

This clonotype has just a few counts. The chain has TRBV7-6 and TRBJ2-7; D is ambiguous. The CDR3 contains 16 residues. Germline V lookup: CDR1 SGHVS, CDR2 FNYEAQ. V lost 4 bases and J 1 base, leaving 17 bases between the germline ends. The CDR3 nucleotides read TGTGCCAGCAGCTCCGCGGCGTTCGCCGGGTCCTACGAGCAGTACTTC. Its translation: CASSSAAFAGSYEQYF.

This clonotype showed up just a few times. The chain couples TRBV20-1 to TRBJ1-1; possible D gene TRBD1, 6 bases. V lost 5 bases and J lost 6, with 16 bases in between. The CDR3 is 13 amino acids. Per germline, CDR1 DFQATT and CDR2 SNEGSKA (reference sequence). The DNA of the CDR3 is TGCAGTGCTGAACCAGGGGATGGGGCTGAAGCTTTCTTT. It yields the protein CSAEPGDGAEAFF.

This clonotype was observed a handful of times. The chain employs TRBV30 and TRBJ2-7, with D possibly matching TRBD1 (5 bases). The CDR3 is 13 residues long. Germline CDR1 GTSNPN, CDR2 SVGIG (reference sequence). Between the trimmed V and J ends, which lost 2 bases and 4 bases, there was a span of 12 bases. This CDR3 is CAWSRGNAYEQYF. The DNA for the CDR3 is TGTGCCTGGAGTAGGGGAAATGCGTACGAGCAGTACTTC.

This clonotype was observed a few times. CDR3 protein: CASSLRGLGNEQFF. DNA for the CDR3: TGCGCCAGCAGCTTGAGGGGACTAGGGAATGAGCAGTTCTTC. The rearrangement uses TRBV5-1 and TRBJ2-1; TRBD2 matches 8 bases. CDR1 and CDR2 from the germline V gene are SGHRS and YFSETQ. Trimming cost V 1 base and J 7 bases; bases outside gene matches: 4. The CDR3 has 14 residues.

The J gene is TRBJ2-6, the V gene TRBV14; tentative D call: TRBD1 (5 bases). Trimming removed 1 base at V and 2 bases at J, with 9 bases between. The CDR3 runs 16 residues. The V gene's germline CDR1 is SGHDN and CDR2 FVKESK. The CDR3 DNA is TGTGCCAGCAGCCAAGTGTTAGGGGCTGGGGCCAACGTCCTGACTTTC. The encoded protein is CASSQVLGAGANVLTF.

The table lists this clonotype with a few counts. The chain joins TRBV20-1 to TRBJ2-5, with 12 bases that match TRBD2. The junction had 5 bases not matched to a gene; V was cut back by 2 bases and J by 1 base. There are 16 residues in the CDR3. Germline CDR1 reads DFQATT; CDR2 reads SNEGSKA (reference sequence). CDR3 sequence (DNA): TGCAGTGCTAGATCTAGCGGGGGGGCGCCCCAAGAGACCCAGTACTTC. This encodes CSARSSGGAPQETQYF.

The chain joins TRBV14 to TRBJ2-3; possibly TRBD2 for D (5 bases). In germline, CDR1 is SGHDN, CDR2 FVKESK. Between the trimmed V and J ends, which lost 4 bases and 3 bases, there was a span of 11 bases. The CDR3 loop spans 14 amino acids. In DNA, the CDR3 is TGTGCCAGCAGCCGAAGCCCGGGAACAGATACGCAGTATTTT. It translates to CASSRSPGTDTQYF.

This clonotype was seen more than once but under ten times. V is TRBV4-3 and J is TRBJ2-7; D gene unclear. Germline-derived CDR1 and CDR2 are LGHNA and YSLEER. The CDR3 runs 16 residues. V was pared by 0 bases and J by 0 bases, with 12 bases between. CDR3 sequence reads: CASSQDRVGTSYEQYF. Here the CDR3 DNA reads TGCGCCAGCAGCCAAGATCGGGTCGGCACCTCCTACGAGCAGTACTTC.

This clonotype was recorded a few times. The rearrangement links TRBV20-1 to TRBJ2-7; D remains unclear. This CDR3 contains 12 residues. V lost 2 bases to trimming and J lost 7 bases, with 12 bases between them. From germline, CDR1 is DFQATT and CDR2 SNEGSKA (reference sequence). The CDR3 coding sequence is TGCAGTGCTAGAAGGCCCAACGGAGAGCAGTACTTC. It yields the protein CSARRPNGEQYF.